The 2 T cell receptor beta chains below all came from one sample that was sequenced in a study of T cell repertoires in cytomegalovirus infection. TCRdb re-derived calls from the reads in MiXCR, one entry per CDR3 protein. The table includes fewer than 300,000 distinct CDR3 sequences, about 25% detected once. The sequenced material came from PBMCs. These receptor sequences come from a human donor in good health (CMV status not recorded). Some clones in this sample may be carry-over from other donors' samples.

The rearrangement links TRBV3-1 to TRBJ2-1, with 7 nucleotides matching TRBD2. Germline CDR1 is LGHDT and CDR2 is YNNKEL (reference sequence). V lost 4 bases, J lost 9 bases, and 3 bases stayed unmatched. This CDR3 region has 12 residues. The CDR3 DNA is TGTGCCAGCAGCCTACCGGGAGGTGAGCAGTTCTTC. This encodes CASSLPGGEQFF.

The V gene is TRBV29-1, the J gene TRBJ2-6, with no clear D. V was shortened by 0 bases and J by 4 bases, with 7 bases between the two germline ends. The CDR3 runs 14 residues. Germline CDR1 and CDR2: SQVTM and ANQGSEA. For the CDR3, the DNA is TGCAGCGTTGAAGACCAGACCGGGGCCAACGTCCTGACTTTC. Translation: CSVEDQTGANVLTF.